Below, 8 T cell receptor beta chains from the same sample are listed, as sequenced in a study of blood T cell repertoires in COVID-19. Some clones are missing from TCRdb's copy, which holds only in-frame ones; the method was immunoSEQ multiplex PCR. The table shows approximately 200,000 clones, with roughly 88% occurring only once. The sample taken for sequencing was PBMCs or T cells enriched from blood (not recorded which). The receptors come from a young woman who had been exposed to COVID-19.

V gene TRBV30 combines with J gene TRBJ2-1; 12 bases are shared with TRBD2. This CDR3 region has 14 residues. Germline-derived CDR1 and CDR2 are GTSNPN and SVGIG (reference sequence). J lost 10 bases, V lost 3 bases, and 7 bases had no gene match. The CDR3 nucleotides read TGTGCCTGGAGAAGGACTAGCGGGATCGGGGAGCAGTTCTTC. Translated, it gives CAWRRTSGIGEQFF.

The J gene is TRBJ1-4, the V gene TRBV30; the D is unclear. With 2 bases removed from V and 8 bases from J, the gap between germline ends came to 15 bases. Germline V gene sequence: CDR1 GTSNPN, CDR2 SVGIG (reference sequence). CDR3 size: 14 residues. The CDR3 DNA is TGTGCCTGGAGTCTCGACGGAGGCGGCGAAAAACTGTTTTTT. This gives the protein CAWSLDGGGEKLFF.

In nucleotides, the CDR3 is TGTGCCATCAGTGAGTCGAGGGTCCTGGAGGAGCAGTTCTTC. This sequence encodes CAISESRVLEEQFF. V usage is TRBV10-3 and J usage is TRBJ2-1; possibly TRBD2 for D (5 bases). Trimming removed 0 bases from V and 10 bases from J, with 13 bases in between. CDR3 length: 14 amino acids. Germline lookup yields CDR1 ENHRY and CDR2 SYGVKD.

The CDR3, as DNA: TGCGCCAGCAGTGAGTCTTGGACTAGCGGGAGGTTGGACGAGCAGTACTTC. The encoded protein is CASSESWTSGRLDEQYF. V gene TRBV10-1 combines with J gene TRBJ2-7, with TRBD2 matching over 14 bases. The J segment lost 5 bases and the V segment lost 0 bases, leaving 6 bases of the junction unmatched. This CDR3 is 17 amino acids long. Germline V lookup: CDR1 WNHNN, CDR2 SYGVQD (reference sequence).

The V gene is TRBV3-1 (or the pseudogene TRBV3-2), the J gene TRBJ1-4; D is unclear. Deletions cut 4 bases from V and 3 bases from J, with 12 bases between. Germline CDR1 LGHDT, CDR2 YNNKEL (reference sequence). There are 15 residues in the CDR3. CDR3 protein: CASSRSSRPNEKLFF. Written as DNA, the CDR3 is TGTGCCAGCAGCCGCAGTTCTCGTCCTAATGAAAAACTGTTTTTT.

The chain carries TRBV10-1 and TRBJ2-1; 7 bases are shared with TRBD2. The germline V gene encodes CDR1 WNHNN and CDR2 SYGVQD (reference sequence). The CDR3 is made up of 14 amino acids. The V and J ends lost 4 bases and 3 bases, in that order; junction bases with no gene match: 3. CDR3 amino acids: CASSVGTNYNEQFF. The CDR3 nucleotides are TGCGCCAGCAGTGTCGGGACTAACTACAATGAGCAGTTCTTC.

In its sample, this clone was seen once. The chain has TRBV28 and TRBJ2-1; 8 bases are a match to TRBD2. This CDR3 is built from 15 residues. J was trimmed by 4 bases and V by 3 bases; bases with no gene match: 5. CDR1 and CDR2 from the germline V gene are MDHEN and SYDVKM. CDR3 sequence reads: CASSLASGRYNEQFF. CDR3 in DNA: TGTGCCAGCAGTTTGGCGAGCGGGAGATACAATGAGCAGTTCTTC.

The J gene is TRBJ1-5, the V gene TRBV10-2; maybe TRBD1 (6 bases). The V gene lost 5 bases and the J gene lost 4 bases, with 24 bases spanning the gap. The CDR3 has 18 amino acids. The germline V gene encodes CDR1 WSHSY and CDR2 SAAADI. The CDR3: CASSSSLLADSNNQPQHF. The CDR3 bases are TGCGCCAGCAGTTCCTCCCTGCTTGCGGACAGTAATAATCAGCCCCAGCATTTT.